The 30 T cell receptor beta chains reported below all come from one sample, sequenced in a study of neurological immune-mediated disorders. TCRdb independently ran MiXCR on the 5' RACE reads; one entry per CDR3 protein. The repertoire holds 40,000 to 55,000 distinct CDR3 sequences, with around a tenth as singletons. The sequenced sample was PBMCs. These receptors originate from a middle-aged woman with HTLV-1-associated myelopathy (HAM/TSP).

This clonotype was seen many times. This chain joins TRBV5-1 and TRBJ2-7; tentatively, D is TRBD1 (6 bases). Trimming stripped 0 bases from V and 4 bases from J, with 11 bases between. Per germline, CDR1 SGHRS and CDR2 YFSETQ. CDR3 size: 14 residues. The DNA of the CDR3 is TGCGCCAGCAGCTTGGGTGGGACACTGTACGAGCAGTACTTC. Its protein product is CASSLGGTLYEQYF.

This clonotype was seen repeatedly, ten times or more. V and J are TRBV20-1 and TRBJ2-3, with 10 bases aligning to TRBD1. This CDR3 has 14 amino acids. J gave up 3 bases and V 5 bases, and 5 bases lay outside the gene matches. CDR1 is DFQATT, CDR2 SNEGSKA, per germline (reference sequence). CDR3 nucleotides: TGCAGTGCTCGACAGGGGGCTTTGACAGATACGCAGTATTTT. It encodes CSARQGALTDTQYF.

This clonotype occurred many times. The chain has TRBV12-3 or TRBV12-4 and TRBJ1-5, with D possibly being TRBD1 (6 bases). V was pared by 7 bases and J by 9 bases, with 16 bases between. This CDR3 has 13 amino acids. CDR3 sequence: CASNERGGWPQHF. The CDR3 DNA is TGTGCCAGCAACGAAAGGGGGGGGTGGCCCCAGCATTTT.

This clonotype was recorded many times. The chain uses TRBV7-9 and TRBJ2-3; 8 bases align to TRBD1. CDR3 size: 14 residues. With 6 bases clipped from V and 0 bases from J, the junction kept 2 bases outside the gene matches. Germline V gene lookup returns CDR1 SEHNR and CDR2 FQNEAQ (reference sequence). The CDR3 nucleotides are TGTGCCAGCAGAGGACAGGGAAGCACAGATACGCAGTATTTT. It translates to CASRGQGSTDTQYF.

With regard to this clonotype: Being one base from a much bigger clone, this may be a read error. The chain has TRBV2 and TRBJ2-7, with TRBD1 matching over 8 bases. The CDR3 covers 17 residues. Looked up from germline, CDR1 is SNHLY and CDR2 is FYNNEI. V trimming: 6 bases; J trimming: 2 bases; junction bases outside the gene matches: 15. The CDR3 bases are TGTGCCAGCAGATATAGGGCCGTGACAGGGGTCCCCTACGAGCAGTACTTC. Protein sequence: CASRYRAVTGVPYEQYF.

This clonotype was counted ten times or more. The V call is TRBV5-6, the J call TRBJ2-3; the match to TRBD1 covers 8 bases. After removal of 4 bases from V and 2 bases from J, the junction contained 15 bases not matched to a gene. The CDR3 runs to 18 residues. The germline gives CDR1 SGHDT, CDR2 YYEEEE. The CDR3 spells CASSPWDRSDGYTDTQYF. The DNA of the CDR3 is TGTGCCAGCAGCCCATGGGACAGGTCCGATGGATACACAGATACGCAGTATTTT.

There are many counts of this clonotype. The V gene is TRBV5-1, the J gene TRBJ1-6, with 8 bases fitting TRBD1. V trimming: 4 bases; J trimming: 3 bases; junction bases outside the gene matches: 9. This CDR3 comprises 17 residues. Germline CDR1 SGHRS, CDR2 YFSETQ. CDR3 coding DNA: TGCGCCAGCAGCCAAAGACAGGGGCTCCTCTATAATTCACCCCTCCACTTT. Protein sequence: CASSQRQGLLYNSPLHF.

This clonotype showed up many times. The chain couples TRBV20-1 to TRBJ1-5, with D maybe TRBD1 (5 bases). This CDR3 has 13 residues. Trimming left V 6 bases short and J 7 bases short, with 16 bases between. Germline CDR1 DFQATT, CDR2 SNEGSKA (reference sequence). Written as DNA, the CDR3 is TGCAGTGCCGGAGGGGTGCATGGACAGCCCCAGCATTTT. Its translation is CSAGGVHGQPQHF.

This sequence joins TRBV30 and TRBJ2-7, with TRBD1 matching over 9 bases. Trimming took 3 bases from V and 3 from J; bases not matched to a gene: 3. This CDR3 contains 13 residues. Germline V lookup: CDR1 GTSNPN, CDR2 SVGIG (reference sequence). The CDR3: CAWRRTGVYEQYF. CDR3 DNA: TGTGCCTGGAGGAGGACAGGGGTCTACGAGCAGTACTTC.

This clonotype was recorded at least ten times. The rearrangement links TRBV20-1 to TRBJ2-7, with 9 positions matching TRBD2. Germline loops: CDR1 DFQATT, CDR2 SNEGSKA (reference sequence). The CDR3 spans 13 residues. The J segment lost 6 bases and the V segment lost 7 bases, leaving 10 bases of the junction unmatched. In nucleotides, the CDR3 is TGCAGTGGTGTCGGCGGGGGGGATCTCGAGCAGTACTTC. Amino acid sequence: CSGVGGGDLEQYF.

This clonotype was seen ten or more times. V gene TRBV7-2 combines with J gene TRBJ1-6, with TRBD1 matching over 11 bases. The CDR3 length is 16 residues. J lost 8 bases, V lost 5 bases, and 8 bases had no gene match. Germline V gene data show CDR1 as SGHTA and CDR2 as FQGNSA. As DNA, the CDR3 is TGTGCCAGCAGCGCAAGGACAGGGGGCCCCGATTCACCCCTCCACTTT. Its translation is CASSARTGGPDSPLHF.

This clonotype was observed many times. The chain couples TRBV5-6 to TRBJ1-1, with D hard to call. Trimming removed 0 bases at V and 2 bases at J, with 8 bases between. The CDR3 runs 14 residues. Germline V CDR1 and CDR2: SGHDT, YYEEEE. CDR3 protein: CASSLGPTNTEAFF. The CDR3 nucleotides read TGTGCCAGCAGCTTGGGTCCTACCAACACTGAAGCTTTCTTT.

This clonotype was found many times. The chain carries TRBV20-1 and TRBJ1-1; no clear D. Germline lookup yields CDR1 DFQATT and CDR2 SNEGSKA (reference sequence). The CDR3 totals 15 residues. V was trimmed by 0 bases and J by 1 base, leaving 12 bases between them. CDR3 residues: CSARDPQTGNTEAFF. The CDR3 region has the DNA TGCAGTGCTAGAGATCCCCAGACGGGGAACACTGAAGCTTTCTTT.

This clonotype has ten or more counts. The CDR3 is CASSLDRGEQFF. For the CDR3, the DNA is TGCGCCAGCAGCTTGGACAGGGGTGAGCAGTTCTTC. The chain combines TRBV5-1 with TRBJ2-1; 7 bases are a match to TRBD1. V gave up 0 bases and J gave up 9 bases; unmatched junction bases: 0. Germline CDR1 SGHRS, CDR2 YFSETQ. The CDR3 extends over 12 amino acids.

The chain has TRBV4-3 and TRBJ2-7, with 10 bases lining up with TRBD1. CDR3 length: 14 residues. Germline CDR1 and CDR2: LGHNA and YSLEER. The ends lost 6 bases at V and 5 bases at J; junction bases unmatched: 7. The CDR3 reads CASSLAGTGDEQYF. The CDR3 nucleotides read TGCGCCAGCAGTCTAGCCGGGACAGGGGACGAGCAGTACTTC.

Ten or more counts support this clonotype. The rearrangement links TRBV5-6 to TRBJ1-2; possible D gene TRBD1, 5 bases. Germline V gene sequence: CDR1 SGHDT, CDR2 YYEEEE. This CDR3 comprises 15 residues. The V gene lost 0 bases and the J gene lost 2 bases, with 11 bases spanning the gap. The CDR3 sequence: CASSLVRTWNYGYTF. The DNA of the CDR3 is TGTGCCAGCAGCTTGGTCCGGACATGGAACTATGGCTACACCTTC.

This clonotype was recorded many times. The genes are TRBV3-1 and TRBJ1-4, with 8 bases aligning to TRBD1. The germline gives CDR1 LGHDT, CDR2 YNNKEL (reference sequence). Trimming removed 5 bases from V and 9 bases from J; junction bases left unmatched: 11. CDR3 length equals 15 residues. CDR3: CASSSRTGQGKKLFF. CDR3 in DNA: TGTGCCAGCAGCTCGAGGACAGGGCAGGGGAAAAAACTGTTTTTT.

This clonotype was counted many times. The rearrangement links TRBV12-3 or TRBV12-4 to TRBJ1-5; TRBD1 agrees at 9 bases. The junction had 2 bases not matched to a gene; V was cut back by 4 bases and J by 4 bases. The CDR3 runs to 14 residues. This chain's CDR3 is CASSYDRGNQPQHF. In DNA, the CDR3 is TGTGCCAGCAGTTACGACAGGGGGAATCAGCCCCAGCATTTT.

This clonotype came up many times. J is TRBJ2-1 and V is TRBV3-1, with 7 bases lining up with TRBD2. The CDR3 is 15 amino acids. Losses at the gene ends were 0 bases for V and 2 bases for J; bases not matched to a gene: 1. Looked up from germline, CDR1 is LGHDT and CDR2 is YNNKEL (reference sequence). The CDR3 region is CASSQDSGAYNEQFF. CDR3 nucleotides: TGTGCCAGCAGCCAAGACAGCGGGGCCTACAATGAGCAGTTCTTC.

This clonotype was observed many times. The V call is TRBV9, the J call TRBJ1-2, with a possible D match to TRBD1 (6 bases). V was shortened by 5 bases and J by 4 bases, with 24 bases between the two germline ends. The CDR3 spans 17 residues. CDR1 SGDLS and CDR2 YYNGEE come from the germline V gene. The CDR3 sequence: CASRAEVGQRRAYGYTF. The CDR3 region has the DNA TGTGCCAGCAGAGCAGAGGTAGGACAGCGGAGAGCCTATGGCTACACCTTC.

Ten or more counts support this clonotype. V usage is TRBV12-3 or TRBV12-4 and J usage is TRBJ2-7, with D unresolved. CDR3 length equals 12 residues. Trimming stripped 1 base from V and 3 bases from J, with 4 bases between. CDR3 DNA: TGTGCCAGCAGTTTAGGGCTCTACGAGCAGTACTTC. It specifies CASSLGLYEQYF.

This clonotype was detected many times. CDR3 protein: CASRRTPESNQPQHF. In nucleotides, the CDR3 is TGTGCCAGCAGACGGACACCTGAGAGCAATCAGCCCCAGCATTTT. The rearrangement joins TRBV6-5 to TRBJ1-5; TRBD1 is a possible D gene (5 bases). Germline CDR1 MNHEY, CDR2 SVGAGI. The ends were cut back, 6 bases at V and 1 base at J, with 13 bases in the middle. This CDR3 spans 15 amino acids.

This clonotype was observed many times. The chain joins TRBV5-1 to TRBJ1-2, with D maybe TRBD1 (6 bases). The CDR3 has 13 amino acids. V was trimmed by 4 bases and J by 8 bases, leaving 15 bases between them. Germline V gives CDR1 SGHRS, CDR2 YFSETQ. DNA for the CDR3: TGCGCCAGCAGCCCTCCGGCAGGGGACGGCTACACCTTC. Residues: CASSPPAGDGYTF.

This clonotype was found many times. The chain is built from TRBV30 and TRBJ1-6; D perhaps matches TRBD1 (6 bases). The V gene's germline CDR1 is GTSNPN and CDR2 SVGIG (reference sequence). With 3 bases removed from V and 12 bases from J, the gap between germline ends came to 18 bases. The CDR3 length is 14 residues. The CDR3 DNA follows: TGTGCCTGGAGCCACGGGGGCTACACCCAACCCCTCCACTTT. This gives the protein CAWSHGGYTQPLHF.

This clonotype was recorded only once. The V gene is TRBV5-8, the J gene TRBJ2-1; the match to TRBD2 covers 9 bases. Germline CDR1 is SGHTS and CDR2 is YDEGEE. Germline trimming cut 2 bases from V and 14 bases from J; bases unmatched to any gene: 8. This CDR3 is built from 13 residues. The CDR3 here is CASSLGGGASKFF. Written as DNA, the CDR3 is TGTGCCAGCAGCTTAGGCGGGGGGGCTTCGAAGTTCTTC.

The chain combines TRBV15 with TRBJ2-2; no clear D gene. The V end lost 6 bases, the J end lost 10 bases, and 15 bases lay between the germline ends. The CDR3 is made up of 13 amino acids. Germline CDR1 is LNHNV and CDR2 is YYDKDF (reference sequence). CDR3 region: CATSRVGTLELFF. The CDR3 DNA sequence: TGTGCCACCAGTCGGGTGGGAACCCTGGAGCTGTTTTTT.

This clonotype was seen repeatedly, ten times or more. J is TRBJ1-5 and V is TRBV5-5; 11 bases fit TRBD1. Germline CDR1 and CDR2: SGHKS and YYEKEE (reference sequence). V dropped 4 bases and J dropped 7; count of bases not matched to a gene: 13. This CDR3 has 17 amino acids. The CDR3 is CASSTGQGAANGQPQHF. As DNA, the CDR3 is TGTGCCAGCAGCACCGGACAGGGGGCGGCTAATGGGCAGCCCCAGCATTTT.

This clonotype was counted at least ten times. J is TRBJ2-5 and V is TRBV24-1; D may be TRBD2 (6 bases). This CDR3 is 12 amino acids long. Trimming left V 9 bases short and J 3 bases short, with 10 bases between. Per germline, CDR1 KGHDR and CDR2 SFDVKD. CDR3 nucleotides: TGTGCCACCGGAGGGCAGGAAGAGACCCAGTACTTC. It is translated as CATGGQEETQYF.

Ten or more counts support this clonotype. V usage is TRBV29-1 and J usage is TRBJ1-2; perhaps TRBD1 as D (5 bases). Trimming left V 5 bases short and J 5 bases short, with 12 bases between. This CDR3 has 12 residues. CDR1 and CDR2 (germline): SQVTM, ANQGSEA. As DNA, the CDR3 is TGCAGCGTTCCATTGGCAGGGTATGGCTACACCTTC. Residues: CSVPLAGYGYTF.

This clonotype was observed many times. The chain links TRBV18 to TRBJ2-7; D assignment may be TRBD1 or TRBD2 (5 bases each). The CDR3 spans 14 residues. Germline V gene data show CDR1 as KGHSH and CDR2 as LQKENI. V shed 3 bases and J shed 2 bases, with 11 bases lying between them. This CDR3 reads CASSPARETYEQYF. As DNA, the CDR3 is TGTGCCAGCTCACCGGCCAGGGAGACCTACGAGCAGTACTTC.